A single sample is the source of the 9 T cell receptor beta chains below, sequenced in a study of spatial heterogeneity in lung cancer. Indicated time point: sample taken at primary tumor resection. TCRdb reanalysed the 5' RACE reads using MiXCR and keeps one entry per CDR3 protein. The data show tens of thousands of distinct CDR3 sequences, 7% to 7.5% seen once. This material consisted of PBMCs, taken at surgery. The receptors come from a female donor with early-stage non-small cell lung cancer.

This chain connects TRBV3-1 to TRBJ2-1; 10 positions match TRBD2. With 1 base clipped from V and 4 bases from J, the junction kept 4 bases outside the gene matches. This CDR3 has 16 residues. Per germline, CDR1 LGHDT and CDR2 YNNKEL (reference sequence). DNA for the CDR3: TGTGCCAGCAGCCAAGTATCAGCGGGGGGGTACAATGAGCAGTTCTTC. Encoded protein: CASSQVSAGGYNEQFF.

At least ten counts were recorded for this clonotype. The rearrangement uses TRBV6-1 and TRBJ1-2; D is ambiguous. Germline V CDR1 and CDR2: MNHNS, SASEGT. The V end was cut by 3 bases, the J end by 7 bases, with 21 bases between. There are 16 residues in the CDR3. Here the CDR3 reads CASSETPLVFLAGYTF. CDR3 DNA sequence: TGTGCCAGCAGTGAGACCCCGCTGGTCTTCCTGGCTGGCTACACCTTC.

At least ten counts were recorded for this clonotype. The CDR3 sequence: CASSLVGGLAGRETQYF. The CDR3, as DNA: TGTGCCAGCAGCCTCGTCGGCGGACTAGCGGGACGCGAGACCCAGTACTTC. This chain connects TRBV7-8 to TRBJ2-5, with 12 nucleotides matching TRBD2. The germline V gene encodes CDR1 SGHVS and CDR2 FQNEAQ. V gave up 5 bases and J gave up 5 bases; unmatched junction bases: 12. The length of the CDR3 is 17 residues.

This clonotype came up many times. The chain carries TRBV9 and TRBJ1-6; TRBD1 aligns across 12 bases. Germline CDR1 reads SGDLS; CDR2 reads YYNGEE. Trimming at V came to 3 bases and at J to 8 bases, leaving 6 bases not matched to a gene. This CDR3 has 16 amino acids. The CDR3 DNA is TGTGCCAGCAGCGGAGGGACAGGGGGCATGGATTCACCCCTCCACTTT. It specifies CASSGGTGGMDSPLHF.

This clonotype was seen ten or more times. The V and J genes are TRBV9 and TRBJ2-5, with a weak D call TRBD2 (5 bases). The V gene's germline CDR1 is SGDLS and CDR2 YYNGEE. Trimming left V 3 bases short and J 6 bases short, with 12 bases between. The CDR3 loop spans 13 amino acids. The CDR3 loop is CASSGWELQTQYF. CDR3 DNA: TGTGCCAGCAGCGGTTGGGAGCTGCAGACCCAGTACTTC.

This sequence joins TRBV6-1 and TRBJ2-1; 8 bases fit TRBD1. This CDR3 is 19 amino acids long. The V and J ends lost 5 bases and 0 bases, in that order; junction bases with no gene match: 15. Germline CDR1 MNHNS, CDR2 SASEGT. The CDR3 here is CASSPPRTGPKGSYNEQFF. Here the CDR3 DNA reads TGTGCCAGCAGTCCCCCGCGGACAGGGCCTAAGGGCTCCTACAATGAGCAGTTCTTC.

This clonotype was seen more than once but under ten times. This rearrangement joins TRBV7-6 to TRBJ2-3; 10 bases line up with TRBD2. Per the germline V gene, CDR1 is SGHVS and CDR2 is FNYEAQ. V lost 5 bases, J lost 1 base, and 9 bases stayed unmatched. This CDR3 is 17 amino acids long. The CDR3 loop is CASSHFLAGAGTDTQYF. Here the CDR3 DNA reads TGTGCCAGCAGCCACTTCCTAGCGGGGGCGGGCACAGATACGCAGTATTTT.

This clonotype occurred a few times. The chain combines TRBV18 with TRBJ2-1; 9 bases match TRBD1. CDR1 is KGHSH and CDR2 is LQKENI in the germline V gene. This CDR3 contains 20 residues. Trimming removed 2 bases from V and 0 bases from J; junction bases left unmatched: 14. This chain's CDR3 is CASSPAGTGYFGGSYNEQFF. For the CDR3, the DNA is TGTGCCAGCTCACCAGCCGGGACAGGGTATTTTGGAGGCTCCTACAATGAGCAGTTCTTC.

This clonotype is judged medium-sized. CDR3 in amino acids: CASRTGKLASGANVLTF. CDR3 nucleotide sequence: TGTGCCAGCAGGACAGGGAAGCTCGCTTCTGGGGCCAACGTCCTGACTTTC. The rearrangement links TRBV28 to TRBJ2-6, with TRBD1 matching 7 bases. This CDR3 is 17 amino acids long. The J segment lost 1 base and the V segment lost 6 bases, leaving 9 bases of the junction unmatched. In germline, CDR1 is MDHEN, CDR2 SYDVKM.